This TCR beta chain was observed in a study of blood T cell repertoires in COVID-19. Study-wide background: The samples span acute and convalescent COVID-19 from the United States, Italy and Spain. T cells, B-cell-depleted T cells, or PBMCs supplied cDNA or gDNA.

This CDR3 has 14 amino acids. Between the trimmed V and J ends, which lost 3 bases and 6 bases, there was a span of 11 bases. The germline gives CDR1 SNHLY, CDR2 FYNNEI. In the original processing: From reference gene primer amplification, estimates of nucleated cell counts were derived. Data came from immunoSEQ multiplex PCR; TCRdb stores just in-frame clones and leaves some out. V, J and clone size are those of that table, while D and trimming were read from the DNA. The sample includes about 260,000 clones, approximately 82% of them seen just once. The chain links TRBV2 to TRBJ2-2; TRBD2 is a possible D gene (7 bases). Material for sequencing was peripheral blood. This TCR came from an elderly woman with acute or convalescent COVID-19. CDR3 sequence reads: CASSDRGGPGELFF. CDR3 DNA sequence: TGTGCCAGCAGTGACAGGGGAGGGCCCGGGGAGCTGTTTTTT.